This T cell receptor (beta chain) was sequenced for a study of response to subunit inactivated influenza vaccine. A few counts support this clonotype. Its antigen is not known. Findings and limits, study-wide: The authors suggested that every seasonal influenza vaccination recruits few new T cells.

V was pared by 5 bases and J by 5 bases, with 19 bases between. The germline gives CDR1 LNHNV, CDR2 YYDKDF (reference sequence). The CDR3 covers 15 residues. TCRdb used MiXCR to reprocess the RT-PCR reads, holding one entry per CDR3 protein. Here the sample spans more than 150,000 distinct CDR3 sequences, about 9% being singletons. Sequencing was performed on non-naive T cells sorted from PBMCs, taken on the day of vaccination. This TCR came from a man aged 45-65 years who received an inactivated influenza vaccine. The rearrangement links TRBV15 to TRBJ2-7, with D unclear. As DNA, the CDR3 is TGTGCCACCAGCGCCGACCCCAGCCCTGTGAACGAGCAGTACTTC. This translates into CATSADPSPVNEQYF. Combining the CDR3 with reference TRBV15 and TRBJ2-7 gives the whole variable domain DAMVIQNPRYQVTQFGKPVTLSCSQTLNHNVMYWYQQKSSQAPKLLFHYYDKDFNNEADTPDNFQSRRPNTSFCFLDIRSPGLGDTAMYLCATSADPSPVNEQYFGPGTRLTVT.